Following are 27 T cell receptor beta chains from one sample sequenced in a study of read filtering for tumor transcriptome and immune sequencing. The library was built from 400 ng RNA with molecular barcoded adaptors for alpha/delta and beta/gamma chains. TCRdb re-called the reads through MiXCR, storing one row per CDR3 protein. Of approximately 140,000 distinct CDR3 sequences in the sample, roughly 13% are singletons; the top ten hold 7.5% to 9.5%. Sequencing was performed on a population of CD138-negative cells sorted from bone marrow. The receptors were gathered from a donor over 35 with multiple myeloma.

The chain has TRBV11-3 and TRBJ2-5; 8 bases are shared with TRBD2. The CDR3 length is 15 residues. The germline V gene has CDR1 SGHNT and CDR2 YENEEA. Trimming cost V 4 bases and J 4 bases; bases outside gene matches: 8. CDR3 sequence (DNA): TGTGCCAGCAGCTCGAACCTTAGCGGGACAGAGACCCAGTACTTC. This codes for CASSSNLSGTETQYF.

At least ten counts were recorded for this clonotype. The CDR3 DNA reads TGTGCCGGGCGCCCGGCGGGGTTCTCCTACAATGAGCAGTTCTTC. This translates into CAGRPAGFSYNEQFF. J is TRBJ2-1 and V is TRBV7-2; D is possibly TRBD2 (6 bases). The CDR3 is 15 residues long. CDR1 and CDR2 (germline): SGHTA, FQGNSA. Trimming cost V 11 bases and J 0 bases, with 17 bases left between them.

The sample holds many counts of this clonotype. This chain links TRBV5-1 with TRBJ2-3; D is unclear. Deletions cut 3 bases from V and 4 bases from J, with 12 bases between. This CDR3 spans 14 amino acids. Germline-derived CDR1 and CDR2 are SGHRS and YFSETQ. In DNA form, the CDR3 reads TGCGCCAGCAGCTGGTTGGCTCCACCAGATACGCAGTATTTT. As protein: CASSWLAPPDTQYF.

This clonotype was observed at least ten times. The J gene is TRBJ2-7, the V gene TRBV11-2; TRBD2 matches 13 bases. The CDR3 is 17 amino acids. Germline CDR1 SGHAT, CDR2 FQNNGV. J gave up 2 bases and V 4 bases, and 8 bases lay outside the gene matches. The CDR3 DNA sequence: TGTGCCAGCAGCTACCCGGGACTAGCGGGAAGAACCTACGAGCAGTACTTC. Protein sequence: CASSYPGLAGRTYEQYF.

The chain carries TRBV7-9 and TRBJ2-7; maybe TRBD2 (6 bases). There are 13 residues in the CDR3. V lost 8 bases and J 6 bases, leaving 17 bases between the germline ends. CDR1 and CDR2 (germline): SEHNR, FQNEAQ (reference sequence). In nucleotides, the CDR3 is TGTGCCAGCCACCCGCGGCGGGGTGGCGAGCAGTACTTC. Protein sequence: CASHPRRGGEQYF.

The table lists this clonotype with many counts. This chain uses TRBV27 with TRBJ2-3, with 8 bases identical to TRBD2. Germline V gene lookup returns CDR1 MNHEY and CDR2 SMNVEV (reference sequence). Trimming took 2 bases from V and 3 from J; bases not matched to a gene: 4. This CDR3 is 15 amino acids long. The CDR3 region has the DNA TGTGCCAGCAGTTTAGCGGGAGGCGGAACAGATACGCAGTATTTT. Residues: CASSLAGGGTDTQYF.

This clonotype was seen a handful of times. A read error may be the cause here, since a much bigger clone is one base away. The rearrangement uses TRBV3-1 and TRBJ2-5; weak D call: TRBD2 (7 bases). The CDR3 extends over 16 amino acids. CDR1 is LGHDT and CDR2 is YNNKEL in the germline V gene (reference sequence). CDR3 sequence reads: CAGSQDARGQGETQYF. The CDR3 DNA sequence: TGTGCCGGCAGCCAAGATGCGCGGGGGCAGGGAGAGACCCAGTACTTC.

At least ten counts were recorded for this clonotype. The J gene is TRBJ2-7, the V gene TRBV5-4; 8 bases are shared with TRBD2. Germline trimming cut 0 bases from V and 5 bases from J; bases unmatched to any gene: 4. This CDR3 has 14 residues. Germline CDR1 and CDR2: SGHNT and YYREEE (reference sequence). CDR3 in amino acids: CASSLEFSGNEQYF. In nucleotides, the CDR3 is TGTGCCAGCAGCTTGGAGTTTAGCGGGAACGAGCAGTACTTC.

This clonotype was detected ten times or more. The rearrangement uses TRBV9 and TRBJ2-3, with 9 bases fitting TRBD2. With V trimmed by 0 bases and J by 4 bases, 6 bases remained unmatched. This CDR3 has 16 amino acids. Germline assignment: CDR1 SGDLS and CDR2 YYNGEE. This CDR3 is CASSVGTSALADTQYF. The CDR3 DNA is TGTGCCAGCAGCGTAGGGACTAGCGCGCTCGCAGATACGCAGTATTTT.

The chain carries TRBV3-1 and TRBJ2-7; TRBD1 might be the D (6 bases). V was cut by 7 bases and J by 7 bases, with 14 bases left in between. Germline CDR1 is LGHDT and CDR2 is YNNKEL (reference sequence). The CDR3 sequence is 12 residues long. CDR3 sequence: CASTGAPGEQYF. The CDR3 nucleotides read TGTGCCAGCACAGGGGCCCCTGGGGAGCAGTACTTC.

This clonotype was observed a handful of times. The chain recombines TRBV7-9 with TRBJ2-3; TRBD2 is a possible D gene (6 bases). Trimming cost V 5 bases and J 2 bases, with 11 bases left between them. CDR1 is SEHNR, CDR2 FQNEAQ, per germline (reference sequence). This CDR3 spans 14 amino acids. CDR3 loop: CASSRGLFTDTQYF. In DNA form, the CDR3 reads TGTGCCAGCAGCCGCGGACTATTCACAGATACGCAGTATTTT. The full variable domain, its missing parts supplied by reference TRBV7-9 and TRBJ2-3, is DTGVSQNPRHKITKRGQNVTFRCDPISEHNRLYWYRQTLGQGPEFLTYFQNEAQLEKSRLLSDRFSAERPKGSFSTLEIQRTEQGDSAMYLCASSRGLFTDTQYFGPGTRLTVL.

At least ten counts were recorded for this clonotype. The gene calls are TRBV20-1 and TRBJ2-1, with 7 positions matching TRBD2. This CDR3 has 16 amino acids. The ends lost 0 bases at V and 3 bases at J; junction bases unmatched: 8. Germline values: CDR1 DFQATT, CDR2 SNEGSKA (reference sequence). The CDR3 here is CSARDRGGRGYNEQFF. The CDR3 nucleotides are TGCAGTGCTAGAGATCGTGGCGGGAGAGGCTACAATGAGCAGTTCTTC.

This clonotype came up many times. The V gene is TRBV7-2, the J gene TRBJ1-1, with D uncertain. Trimming took 5 bases from V and 1 from J, leaving 14 bases between them. CDR1 is SGHTA, CDR2 FQGNSA, per germline. The CDR3 sequence is 15 residues long. The CDR3 protein is CASSRQSVWNTEAFF. The CDR3 DNA sequence: TGTGCCAGCAGCCGGCAGTCCGTCTGGAACACTGAAGCTTTCTTT.

The V and J genes are TRBV19 and TRBJ2-2; D gene ambiguous. CDR3 length equals 15 residues. Germline loops: CDR1 LNHDA, CDR2 SQIVND (reference sequence). Trimming shortened V by 6 bases and J by 4 bases, and 15 bases separated the two germline ends. CDR3 coding DNA: TGTGCCAGTAGCCAACACCCCCTTTTCACCGGGGAGCTGTTTTTT. Translated: CASSQHPLFTGELFF.

CDR3: CSAPPGQGPDTQYF. The DNA for the CDR3 is TGCAGTGCTCCGCCAGGACAGGGGCCAGATACGCAGTATTTT. V is TRBV20-1 and J is TRBJ2-3, with 9 bases identical to TRBD1. The germline V gene has CDR1 DFQATT and CDR2 SNEGSKA (reference sequence). After removal of 5 bases from V and 4 bases from J, the junction contained 7 bases not matched to a gene. The CDR3 has 14 amino acids.

For this clonotype: This is likely an artifact of a read error, given a far larger clone one base away. The rearrangement links TRBV4-1 to TRBJ1-6; D gene unclear. The end of the DNA fits TRBJ1-1 better, so the J call may be wrong. CDR1 and CDR2 (germline): MGHRA, YSYEKL. CDR3 length: 15 amino acids. Written as DNA, the CDR3 is TGCGCCAGCAGCCAAGGAGTACCCAAGAGGACTAAAGCTTTCTTT. This codes for CASSQGVPKRTKAFF.

The sample holds one count of this clonotype. This may be a read error: a much more frequent sequence differs by one nucleotide. The V call is TRBV6-1, the J call TRBJ2-2; 8 nucleotides align to TRBD1. From germline, CDR1 is MNHNS and CDR2 SASEGT. The CDR3 has 12 amino acids. J lost 7 bases, V lost 10 bases, and 5 bases had no gene match. The chain's CDR3 is CANWTGSGELFF. Here the CDR3 DNA reads TGTGCCAACTGGACAGGGAGCGGGGAGCTGTTTTTT.

This clonotype was recorded many times. The chain recombines TRBV7-2 with TRBJ2-3; perhaps TRBD1 as D (6 bases). The V end lost 5 bases, the J end lost 2 bases, and 14 bases lay between the germline ends. CDR3 length: 15 amino acids. The germline gives CDR1 SGHTA, CDR2 FQGNSA. The DNA of the CDR3 is TGTGCCAGCAGCCTCTGGGGGCCATCCACAGATACGCAGTATTTT. This sequence encodes CASSLWGPSTDTQYF.

Notes on this clonotype: This may stem from a read error, because a much larger clone lies one nucleotide away. The chain recombines TRBV30 with TRBJ2-2; D tentatively fits TRBD1 or TRBD2 (6 bases each). The CDR3 runs 15 residues. Looked up from germline, CDR1 is GTSNPN and CDR2 is SVGIG (reference sequence). The CDR3 loop reads CAWSGRRGNTGGLFF. As DNA, the CDR3 is TGTGCCTGGAGTGGGCGAAGGGGGAACACCGGGGGGCTGTTTTTT.

The sample holds many counts of this clonotype. The chain joins TRBV20-1 to TRBJ1-5; D may be TRBD1 (5 bases). The CDR3 contains 13 residues. Germline V gives CDR1 DFQATT, CDR2 SNEGSKA (reference sequence). The V and J ends lost 6 bases and 1 base respectively, with 10 bases between them. This chain's CDR3 is CSAYGTSNQPQHF. The CDR3 DNA reads TGCAGTGCCTACGGGACCAGCAATCAGCCCCAGCATTTT.

This clonotype was seen only a few times. Possible read error: a much larger clone is one base away. This rearrangement joins TRBV4-1 to TRBJ2-1, with D possibly being TRBD2 (6 bases). Germline values: CDR1 MGHRA, CDR2 YSYEKL. This CDR3 is 17 amino acids long. CDR3: CASSQDLAMIGNNGQFF. The CDR3 DNA follows: TGCGCCAGCAGCCAAGATCTAGCGATGATAGGCAACAATGGGCAGTTCTTC.

In this sample, this clonotype turned up many times. This chain links TRBV4-1 with TRBJ2-1; 9 bases line up with TRBD2. There are 15 residues in the CDR3. Losses at the gene ends were 0 bases for V and 4 bases for J; bases not matched to a gene: 1. The germline CDR1 and CDR2 sequences are MGHRA and YSYEKL. The chain's CDR3 is CASSQDLAGYNEQFF. CDR3 coding DNA: TGCGCCAGCAGCCAAGACCTAGCGGGGTACAATGAGCAGTTCTTC.

This clonotype was found many times. V is TRBV5-1 and J is TRBJ2-3; D possibly corresponds to TRBD2 (5 bases). This CDR3 has 16 residues. CDR1 SGHRS and CDR2 YFSETQ come from the germline V gene. The V end was cut by 0 bases, the J end by 4 bases, with 15 bases between. DNA of the CDR3: TGCGCCAGCAGCTTGGTGGAGGCCGGTCGCGCAGATACGCAGTATTTT. It encodes CASSLVEAGRADTQYF.

This clonotype was seen at least ten times. The rearrangement joins TRBV6-1 to TRBJ1-1; TRBD1 is a possible D gene (6 bases). The V gene lost 7 bases and the J gene lost 3 bases, with 15 bases spanning the gap. Per the germline V gene, CDR1 is MNHNS and CDR2 is SASEGT. The CDR3 runs 14 residues. The CDR3: CASIKQGRYTEAFF. The CDR3 DNA sequence: TGTGCCAGCATCAAACAGGGACGATACACTGAAGCTTTCTTT.

In its sample, this clonotype was seen many times. The rearrangement uses TRBV29-1 and TRBJ1-2; 10 nucleotides align to TRBD1. The CDR3 totals 14 residues. Germline trimming cut 4 bases from V and 8 bases from J; bases unmatched to any gene: 10. Per germline, CDR1 SQVTM and CDR2 ANQGSEA. This chain's CDR3 is CSVVWWGQGNGYTF. Written as DNA, the CDR3 is TGCAGCGTTGTTTGGTGGGGACAGGGGAACGGCTACACCTTC. Supplemented by reference TRBV29-1 and TRBJ1-2, the full variable domain reads SAVISQKPSRDICQRGTSLTIQCQVDSQVTMMFWYRQQPGQSLTLIATANQGSEATYESGFVIDKFPISRPNLTFSTLTVSNMSPEDSSIYLCSVVWWGQGNGYTFGSGTRLTVV.

This clonotype was seen a handful of times. The chain employs TRBV7-8 and TRBJ2-7; 7 nucleotides line up with TRBD2. Germline lookup yields CDR1 SGHVS and CDR2 FQNEAQ. The length of the CDR3 is 15 residues. J lost 0 bases, V lost 5 bases, and 7 bases had no gene match. This chain's CDR3 is CASSPEAGSSYEQYF. CDR3 bases: TGTGCCAGCAGCCCAGAAGCGGGAAGCTCCTACGAGCAGTACTTC.

This clonotype has a count of ten or more. This chain uses TRBV12-3 or TRBV12-4 with TRBJ2-2; TRBD1 might be the D (5 bases). Deletions cut 0 bases from V and 6 bases from J, with 8 bases between. The CDR3 runs to 14 residues. Here the CDR3 DNA reads TGTGCCAGCAGTTTAGCAGGGGCGCCCGGGGAGCTGTTTTTT. This encodes CASSLAGAPGELFF.